Given below is one TCR beta chain in context. As yet, its antigen is unknown. The PCR had 60 Vbeta and 13 Jbeta primers. Original handling: Unique TCR beta chains totaled some 81 million in a later count, with 8.5 million to 12 million of them shared. The protocol was immunoSEQ multiplex PCR, while the TCRdb copy is restricted to in-frame clones and leaves out a portion. That table gives V, J and clone size, and the DNA gave D and trimming. The sample contains 100,000 to 150,000 clones, 60% to 85% of which appear only once. This record comes from a study of cytomegalovirus exposure and HLA in healthy donors. Study-level information: Approximately 190 million T cells yielded roughly 120 million unique TCR beta sequences, as an earlier analysis found. The study, taken as a whole, reports: An analysis that was carried out later associated 16,951 TCR beta sequences with HLA alleles at 0.05 false discovery rate.

With 0 bases removed from V and 1 base from J, the gap between germline ends came to 10 bases. Germline V gene lookup returns CDR1 SGHRS and CDR2 YFSETQ. The CDR3 extends over 15 amino acids. The sequence derives from a woman younger than 35 in good health and CMV-seronegative. V usage is TRBV5-1 and J usage is TRBJ1-1, with D unclear. The sequenced sample consisted of PBMCs. The CDR3 sequence: CASSLGSGENTEAFF. The CDR3 region has the DNA TGCGCCAGCAGCTTGGGATCAGGCGAGAACACTGAAGCTTTCTTT.